This T cell receptor (beta chain) was recorded in a study of T cells after yellow fever vaccination. Study conclusions and caveats: The study found a weaker secondary response that peaked faster, day 5 versus 15. The booster response re-showed most primary clones: approximately 97% CD4, more than 80% CD8. A minor fraction of clonotypes spanned both CD4 and CD8 compartments.

In TCRdb, the 5' RACE reads were re-called with MiXCR into one record per CDR3 protein. The sample lists about 360,000 distinct CDR3 sequences, roughly 6.1% seen once, with approximately 15% in the top ten. Germline V lookup: CDR1 DFQATT, CDR2 SNEGSKA (reference sequence). This CDR3 contains 16 residues. On this clonotype: What it recognizes is unknown. Mismatch with germline at one junction end may stem from a read error.

The genes are TRBV20-1 and TRBJ2-3; 9 nucleotides agree with TRBD1. The clonotype comes from a man aged 25 to 40 who received the YFV17D yellow fever vaccine. The starting material was PBMCs, obtained 5 days after the yellow fever booster vaccination. The CDR3 DNA reads as TGCTGTGCCCTAGACACGGGACAGGGATTCACAGATACGCAGTATTTT. Protein: CCALDTGQGFTDTQYF.